This passage covers 19 T cell receptor beta chains from one sample sequenced in a study of T cell responses to AZD1222 COVID-19 vaccine. The protocol was immunoSEQ multiplex PCR, while the TCRdb copy is restricted to in-frame clones and leaves out a portion. Here the sample spans approximately 45,000 clones, about 91% being singletons. This specimen consisted of peripheral blood, obtained 28 days after the second AZD1222 dose. The receptors shown here come from an adult who received the AZD1222 COVID-19 vaccine.

The chain has TRBV6-5 and TRBJ2-5; D may match TRBD1 or TRBD2 (5 bases each). V was shortened by 0 bases and J by 2 bases, with 13 bases between the two germline ends. The length of the CDR3 is 16 residues. CDR1 is MNHEY, CDR2 SVGAGI, per germline. The CDR3 is CASSYSLGRAQETQYF. In nucleotides, the CDR3 is TGTGCCAGCAGTTACTCGTTGGGACGGGCGCAAGAGACCCAGTACTTC.

This chain uses TRBV3-1 (or the pseudogene TRBV3-2) with TRBJ1-1; no reliable D call. CDR1 and CDR2 (germline): LGHDT, YNNKEL (reference sequence). Trimming left V 0 bases short and J 1 base short, with 18 bases between. The CDR3 spans 18 residues. The CDR3 spells CASSQEYSSGWSNTEAFF. CDR3 nucleotide sequence: TGTGCCAGCAGCCAAGAGTATAGTTCGGGGTGGTCGAACACTGAAGCTTTCTTT.

The rearrangement uses TRBV7-9 and TRBJ2-1, with 11 bases fitting TRBD2. Trimming removed 5 bases from V and 4 bases from J; junction bases left unmatched: 4. Germline-derived CDR1 and CDR2 are SEHNR and FQNEAQ (reference sequence). This CDR3 is built from 15 residues. In DNA, the CDR3 is TGTGCCAGCAGCCCGGGACTAGCGGAATACAATGAGCAGTTCTTC. It translates to CASSPGLAEYNEQFF.

The genes are TRBV28 and TRBJ1-1, with D unclear. V lost 5 bases, J lost 5 bases, and 9 bases lay in between. The germline V gene has CDR1 MDHEN and CDR2 SYDVKM. The CDR3 extends over 12 amino acids. CDR3 in DNA: TGTGCCAGCAGTCGTCGGGGAACTGAAGCTTTCTTT. Translating gives CASSRRGTEAFF.

V and J are TRBV10-3 and TRBJ2-2; D is tentatively TRBD1 or TRBD2 (6 bases each). Germline V gives CDR1 ENHRY, CDR2 SYGVKD. The V end was cut by 1 base, the J end by 4 bases, with 16 bases between. The CDR3 extends over 17 amino acids. CDR3 loop: CAISELVVRGGTGELFF. In DNA, the CDR3 is TGTGCCATCAGTGAGTTAGTGGTCAGGGGAGGCACCGGGGAGCTGTTTTTT.

V usage is TRBV19 and J usage is TRBJ1-2, with D unresolved. V lost 3 bases to trimming and J lost 2 bases, with 13 bases between them. CDR1 is LNHDA and CDR2 is SQIVND in the germline V gene (reference sequence). The CDR3 sequence is 15 residues long. The CDR3 spells CASSMSAYNNYGYTF. CDR3 nucleotides: TGTGCCAGTAGTATGAGTGCGTACAACAACTATGGCTACACCTTC.

The chain is built from TRBV28 and TRBJ2-7; TRBD1 matches at 12 bases. The CDR3 length is 14 residues. Trimming cost V 10 bases and J 5 bases; bases outside gene matches: 9. The germline V gene encodes CDR1 MDHEN and CDR2 SYDVKM. CDR3 loop: CAILGGTGGNEQYF. For the CDR3, the DNA is TGTGCCATCTTAGGGGGGACAGGGGGCAACGAGCAGTACTTC. Looking up the rest from reference TRBV28 and TRBJ2-7 gives the full variable domain: DVKVTQSSRYLVKRTGEKVFLECVQDMDHENMFWYRQDPGLGLRLIYFSYDVKMKEKGDIPEGYSVSREKKERFSLILESASTNQTSMYLCAILGGTGGNEQYFGPGTRLTVT.

This chain links TRBV12-3 or TRBV12-4 with TRBJ1-5; TRBD1 might be the D (5 bases). Trimming took off 5 bases at V and 7 bases at J, with 9 bases between the two ends. This CDR3 is built from 12 residues. The chain's CDR3 is CASSARGQPQHF. CDR3 coding DNA: TGTGCCAGCAGTGCTAGGGGCCAGCCCCAGCATTTT.

This clone was counted between two and nine times. The chain carries TRBV7-2 and TRBJ2-2; tentative D call: TRBD2 (6 bases). The CDR3 runs 15 residues. The V end was cut by 3 bases, the J end by 5 bases, with 13 bases between. CDR1 is SGHTA, CDR2 FQGNSA, per germline. CDR3 in DNA: TGTGCCAGCAGCTTGAGGCGGGCGGGGACCGGGGAGCTGTTTTTT. This translates into CASSLRRAGTGELFF. The full variable domain, rest sourced from reference TRBV7-2 and TRBJ2-2, is GAGVSQSPSNKVTEKGKDVELRCDPISGHTALYWYRQSLGQGLEFLIYFQGNSAPDKSGLPSDRFSAERTGGSVSTLTIQRTQQEDSAVYLCASSLRRAGTGELFFGEGSRLTVL.

J is TRBJ2-2 and V is TRBV7-8; TRBD2 agrees at 15 bases. The CDR3 totals 20 residues. Germline V gene sequence: CDR1 SGHVS, CDR2 FQNEAQ. V shed 0 bases and J 4 bases; nucleotides not matched to a gene: 9. DNA of the CDR3: TGTGCCAGCAGCTTAGCGGGGACTAGCGGGAGGCCGCCGGGCACCGGGGAGCTGTTTTTT. The encoded protein is CASSLAGTSGRPPGTGELFF.

J is TRBJ1-4 and V is TRBV19; TRBD1 matches 7 bases. J was trimmed by 5 bases and V by 3 bases; bases with no gene match: 6. The germline V gene encodes CDR1 LNHDA and CDR2 SQIVND (reference sequence). This CDR3 is 15 amino acids long. CDR3 sequence reads: CASSILGTENEKLFF. Written as DNA, the CDR3 is TGTGCCAGTAGTATCCTCGGGACAGAGAATGAAAAACTGTTTTTT.

V and J are TRBV7-2 and TRBJ2-1, with D tentatively TRBD1 or TRBD2 (5 bases each). CDR1 is SGHTA and CDR2 is FQGNSA in the germline V gene. V was pared by 1 base and J by 9 bases, with 13 bases between. This CDR3 spans 14 amino acids. The chain's CDR3 is CASSLDLARGEQFF. Here the CDR3 DNA reads TGTGCCAGCAGCTTAGACTTAGCGAGGGGTGAGCAGTTCTTC.

The gene calls are TRBV29-1 and TRBJ1-5; weak D call: TRBD1 (5 bases). The CDR3 is 13 amino acids. Germline CDR1 reads SQVTM; CDR2 reads ANQGSEA. Trimming took 6 bases from V and 3 from J, leaving 12 bases between them. The CDR3 bases are TGCAGCGTCGGGCAGGGCCTCAATCAGCCCCAGCATTTT. Its protein product is CSVGQGLNQPQHF.

The chain has TRBV12-3 or TRBV12-4 and TRBJ2-5; D is unclear. The V end was cut by 6 bases, the J end by 5 bases, with 7 bases between. There are 11 residues in the CDR3. The CDR3 nucleotides are TGTGCCAGCAGCTCCGGGGAGACCCAGTACTTC. It is translated as CASSSGETQYF.

The chain carries TRBV6-1 and TRBJ1-1; D unresolved. CDR3 length: 15 amino acids. With 3 bases removed from V and 1 base from J, the gap between germline ends came to 12 bases. In germline, CDR1 is MNHNS, CDR2 SASEGT. The CDR3 DNA reads as TGTGCCAGCAGTGATGATGGACTCACGAACACTGAAGCTTTCTTT. It translates to CASSDDGLTNTEAFF.

The chain recombines TRBV13 with TRBJ2-2, with D unresolved. The CDR3 sequence is 13 residues long. Germline values: CDR1 PRHDT, CDR2 FYEKMQ (reference sequence). Trimming shortened V by 3 bases and J by 7 bases, and 9 bases separated the two germline ends. The CDR3 DNA follows: TGTGCCAGCAGCTTCTGGACCTACGGGGAGCTGTTTTTT. Encoded protein: CASSFWTYGELFF.

This CDR3 is CASRGRQETQYF. The DNA for the CDR3 is TGTGCCAGCAGGGGACGTCAAGAGACCCAGTACTTC. The rearrangement joins TRBV6-5 to TRBJ2-5, with D perhaps assigned TRBD1 or TRBD2 (5 bases each). The germline V gene encodes CDR1 MNHEY and CDR2 SVGAGI. V was shortened by 6 bases and J by 2 bases, with 7 bases between the two germline ends. The CDR3 consists of 12 residues.

This clone occurred once. The CDR3, as DNA: TGTGCCAGCAGCCGACCCAGCGGGGTACACGGGGAGCTGTTTTTT. Its protein product is CASSRPSGVHGELFF. J is TRBJ2-2 and V is TRBV11-2; 7 positions agree with TRBD2. With V trimmed by 5 bases and J by 7 bases, 10 bases remained unmatched. This CDR3 comprises 15 residues. Germline V lookup: CDR1 SGHAT, CDR2 FQNNGV. The whole variable domain, remainder taken from reference TRBV11-2 and TRBJ2-2, is EAGVAQSPRYKIIEKRQSVAFWCNPISGHATLYWYQQILGQGPKLLIQFQNNGVVDDSQLPKDRFSAERLKGVDSTLKIQPAKLEDSAVYLCASSRPSGVHGELFFGEGSRLTVL.

The chain combines TRBV15 with TRBJ2-7; no definite D call. Germline CDR1 is LNHNV and CDR2 is YYDKDF (reference sequence). The CDR3 consists of 15 residues. V was pared by 0 bases and J by 5 bases, with 14 bases between. The DNA of the CDR3 is TGTGCCACCAGCAGAGATGTCGGACGGGCGGACGAGCAGTACTTC. Amino acid sequence: CATSRDVGRADEQYF.